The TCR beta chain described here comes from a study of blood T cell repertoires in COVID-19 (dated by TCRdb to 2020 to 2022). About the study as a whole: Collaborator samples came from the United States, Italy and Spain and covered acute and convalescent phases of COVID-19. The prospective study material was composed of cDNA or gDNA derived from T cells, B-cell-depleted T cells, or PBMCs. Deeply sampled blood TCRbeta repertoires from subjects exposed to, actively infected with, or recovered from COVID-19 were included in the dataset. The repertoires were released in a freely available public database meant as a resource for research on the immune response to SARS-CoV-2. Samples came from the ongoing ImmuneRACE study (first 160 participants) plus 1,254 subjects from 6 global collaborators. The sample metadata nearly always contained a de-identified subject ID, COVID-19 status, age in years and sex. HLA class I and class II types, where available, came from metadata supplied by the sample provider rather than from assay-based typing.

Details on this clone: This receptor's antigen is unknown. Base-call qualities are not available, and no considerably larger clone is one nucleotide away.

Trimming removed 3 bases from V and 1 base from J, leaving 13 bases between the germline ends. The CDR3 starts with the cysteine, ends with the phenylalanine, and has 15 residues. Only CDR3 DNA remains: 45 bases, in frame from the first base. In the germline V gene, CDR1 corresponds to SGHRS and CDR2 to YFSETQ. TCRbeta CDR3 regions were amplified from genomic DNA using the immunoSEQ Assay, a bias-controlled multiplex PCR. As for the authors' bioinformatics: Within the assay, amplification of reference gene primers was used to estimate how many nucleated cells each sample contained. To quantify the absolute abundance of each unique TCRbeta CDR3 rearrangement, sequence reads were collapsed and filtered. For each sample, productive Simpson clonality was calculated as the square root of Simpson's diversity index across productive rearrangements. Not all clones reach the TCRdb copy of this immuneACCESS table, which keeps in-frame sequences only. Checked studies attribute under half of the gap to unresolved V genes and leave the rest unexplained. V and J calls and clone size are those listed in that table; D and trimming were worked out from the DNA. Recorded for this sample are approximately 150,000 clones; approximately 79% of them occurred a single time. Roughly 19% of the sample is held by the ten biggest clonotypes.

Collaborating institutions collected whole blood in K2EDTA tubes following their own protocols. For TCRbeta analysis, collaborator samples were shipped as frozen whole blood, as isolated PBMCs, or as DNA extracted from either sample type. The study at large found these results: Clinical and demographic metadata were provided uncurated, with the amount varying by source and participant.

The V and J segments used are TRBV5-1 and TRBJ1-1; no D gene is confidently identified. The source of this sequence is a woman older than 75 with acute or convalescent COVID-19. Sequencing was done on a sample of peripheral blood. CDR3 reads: CASSSQTLANTEAFF. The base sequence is TGCGCCAGCAGCTCCCAGACACTTGCGAACACTGAAGCTTTCTTT.